The 13 T cell receptor beta chains in this list originate from one sample, sequenced in a study of blood T cell repertoires in COVID-19. Profiling relied on immunoSEQ multiplex PCR, and the TCRdb table lists in-frame clones only, not all of them. The sample lists fewer than 300,000 clones; around four fifths were seen once. Sequencing used peripheral blood. The receptor set was obtained from a man at least 80 years old with acute or convalescent COVID-19.

In DNA, the CDR3 is TGTGCCAGCAGAGGGGACAGGGAGCCTAATCAGCCCCAGCATTTT. It codes for CASRGDREPNQPQHF. The J gene is TRBJ1-5, the V gene TRBV2; 9 bases match TRBD1. Trimming at V came to 6 bases and at J to 4 bases, leaving 7 bases not matched to a gene. This CDR3 has 15 amino acids. Per germline, CDR1 SNHLY and CDR2 FYNNEI.

The gene calls are TRBV19 and TRBJ1-1; tentative D call: TRBD1 (5 bases). The CDR3 contains 12 residues. The V and J ends lost 7 bases and 4 bases respectively, with 10 bases between them. CDR1 LNHDA and CDR2 SQIVND come from the germline V gene (reference sequence). Here the CDR3 reads CASNWGSTEAFF. CDR3 sequence (DNA): TGTGCCAGTAACTGGGGCAGCACTGAAGCTTTCTTT.

V usage is TRBV19 and J usage is TRBJ1-1; no definite D call. CDR3 length: 15 residues. Trimming cost V 4 bases and J 1 base, with 13 bases left between them. Germline-derived CDR1 and CDR2 are LNHDA and SQIVND (reference sequence). CDR3 in amino acids: CASSRAGVGNTEAFF. CDR3 DNA: TGTGCCAGTAGTAGGGCGGGTGTTGGGAACACTGAAGCTTTCTTT.

The chain employs TRBV5-1 and TRBJ2-5; the D gene is possibly TRBD1 (5 bases). CDR3 length: 14 residues. CDR1 is SGHRS and CDR2 is YFSETQ in the germline V gene. The V and J ends lost 4 bases and 5 bases respectively, with 15 bases between them. The CDR3 here is CASSPGGASETQYF. CDR3 in DNA: TGCGCCAGCAGCCCAGGTGGGGCCTCGGAGACCCAGTACTTC.

This chain uses TRBV21-1 with TRBJ2-1; the table's D call of TRBD1 was not tested on the DNA. TRBV21-1 is a known pseudogene. The length of the CDR3 is 14 residues. The CDR3 bases are TGTGCCAGCAGCACCGATGGCCCTTACAATGAGCAGTTCTTC. Amino acid sequence: CASSTDGPYNEQFF.

CDR3 in DNA: TGTGCCAGCAGCCCAACCGGCTACGAGCAGTACTTC. Protein: CASSPTGYEQYF. The rearrangement uses TRBV21-1 and TRBJ2-7; the tabulated D call, TRBD2, remains unverified against the DNA. TRBV21-1 is tagged as a pseudogene. The CDR3 runs 12 residues.

V usage is TRBV15 and J usage is TRBJ1-5, with no clear D. The germline V and J ends were trimmed by 0 bases and 4 bases, with 19 bases remaining between them. CDR3 length: 18 residues. From germline, CDR1 is LNHNV and CDR2 YYDKDF (reference sequence). This chain's CDR3 is CATSRDGGRSLGNQPQHF. CDR3 DNA sequence: TGTGCCACCAGCAGAGATGGAGGCAGGTCCCTGGGGAATCAGCCCCAGCATTTT.

V usage is TRBV27 and J usage is TRBJ1-1, with TRBD1 matching 7 bases. The CDR3 spans 14 residues. Germline CDR1 and CDR2: MNHEY and SMNVEV (reference sequence). The V segment lost 5 bases and the J segment 1 base; nucleotides outside the gene matches: 4. Here the CDR3 reads CASSSQGGNTEAFF. The DNA for the CDR3 is TGTGCCAGCAGTAGCCAGGGGGGGAACACTGAAGCTTTCTTT.

The chain couples TRBV10-2 to TRBJ2-7; 13 nucleotides match TRBD2. The germline V gene has CDR1 WSHSY and CDR2 SAAADI. CDR3 length equals 14 residues. The trim removed 5 bases at V and 6 bases at J, leaving 4 bases unmatched. The CDR3 DNA is TGCGCCAGCAGTCATGGACTAGCGGGGGTCGAGCAGTACTTC. Protein product: CASSHGLAGVEQYF.

V gene TRBV27 combines with J gene TRBJ2-7, with 8 bases matching TRBD2. Germline values: CDR1 MNHEY, CDR2 SMNVEV (reference sequence). This CDR3 spans 14 amino acids. With 5 bases clipped from V and 3 bases from J, the junction kept 6 bases outside the gene matches. The CDR3 nucleotides read TGTGCCAGCAGTCCTGGACTAGCCGGCTACGAGCAGTACTTC. Encoded protein: CASSPGLAGYEQYF.

The rearrangement links TRBV7-9 to TRBJ1-1; D possibly corresponds to TRBD1 (6 bases). Germline loops: CDR1 SEHNR, CDR2 FQNEAQ (reference sequence). This CDR3 spans 15 amino acids. The V end lost 0 bases, the J end lost 7 bases, and 15 bases lay between the germline ends. The CDR3 spells CASSLALGGAGEAFF. The CDR3 nucleotides are TGTGCCAGCAGCTTAGCGCTGGGGGGGGCTGGTGAAGCTTTCTTT. Variable domain in full (rest from reference TRBV7-9 and TRBJ1-1): DTGVSQNPRHKITKRGQNVTFRCDPISEHNRLYWYRQTLGQGPEFLTYFQNEAQLEKSRLLSDRFSAERPKGSFSTLEIQRTEQGDSAMYLCASSLALGGAGEAFFGQGTRLTVV.

This clone showed up just once. The rearrangement uses TRBV10-3 and TRBJ1-6; D might be TRBD1 (5 bases). Germline V CDR1 and CDR2: ENHRY, SYGVKD. The CDR3 is made up of 14 amino acids. The germline V and J ends were trimmed by 6 bases and 6 bases, with 12 bases remaining between them. This CDR3 is CAIRKDSFNSPLHF. DNA for the CDR3: TGTGCCATCAGGAAAGACAGTTTTAATTCACCCCTCCACTTT.

This chain links TRBV15 with TRBJ1-5; D is undetermined. V was cut by 8 bases and J by 5 bases, with 13 bases left in between. The CDR3 loop spans 13 amino acids. CDR1 LNHNV and CDR2 YYDKDF come from the germline V gene (reference sequence). DNA of the CDR3: TGTGCCACCTCCGCGGGTAGGGATCAGCCCCAGCATTTT. Amino acid sequence: CATSAGRDQPQHF.